A selection of T cell receptor beta chains follows, all from one sample in a study of T-cell memory formation after mild COVID-19. TCRdb re-derived calls from the 5' RACE reads in MiXCR, one entry per CDR3 protein. The data contain 300,000 to 400,000 distinct CDR3 sequences, about an eighth of them singletons. Input material: PBMCs or a T cell subset sorted from them (not recorded which). All receptors derive from a man between 18 and 29 years old who had mild COVID-19 (a few samples of this study predate the infection). Cell type and time point are not known. Each CDR3 is given with its conserved first and last residue. A D gene is named only where the DNA matches it firmly. The size of a clone is reported for some rows only, either as once, few or many, or as a class for expanded clones.

v_call	d_call	clone_size	j_call	cdr3_aa	cdr3_nt
TRBV20-1	TRBD2	few	TRBJ2-1	CSAASRTGGHSEQFF	TGCAGTGCCGCCTCTAGAACGGGGGGGCATAGTGAGCAGTTCTTC
TRBV12-3/TRBV12-4	.	few	TRBJ1-5	CASSPLERGTPQHF	TGTGCCAGCAGTCCCCTGGAGAGGGGAACTCCCCAGCATTTT
TRBV11-2	.	few	TRBJ2-3	CASSWGVLTDTQYF	TGTGCCAGCAGTTGGGGAGTGCTCACAGATACGCAGTATTTT
TRBV18	.	few	TRBJ1-3	CASSPRNGGPSGNTIYF	TGTGCCAGCTCACCCCGGAACGGGGGTCCGTCTGGAAACACCATATATTTT
TRBV3-1	.	few	TRBJ2-2	CASSRGEANTGELFF	TGTGCCAGCAGCCGGGGTGAGGCGAACACCGGGGAGCTGTTTTTT
TRBV10-3	.	few	TRBJ2-5	CATRGLAETQYF	TGTGCCACCAGGGGCTTAGCGGAGACCCAGTACTTC
TRBV20-1	.	.	TRBJ2-7	CSAPGRENYEQYF	TGCAGTGCTCCGGGTAGAGAAAACTACGAGCAGTACTTC
TRBV7-3	.	many	TRBJ1-2	CASSQRDTARDYTF	TGTGCCAGCAGCCAAAGGGACACCGCCAGAGACTACACCTTC
TRBV3-1	.	.	TRBJ1-2	CASSHTDPYGYTF	TGTGCCAGCAGCCACACAGACCCCTATGGCTACACCTTC
TRBV4-1	.	few	TRBJ2-3	CASSQENTDTQYF	TGCGCCAGCAGCCAAGAGAACACAGATACGCAGTATTTT
TRBV10-3	.	.	TRBJ2-1	CAIGQGSYNEQFF	TGTGCCATCGGTCAGGGATCCTACAATGAGCAGTTCTTC
TRBV18	.	.	TRBJ2-5	CASSRGSGETQYF	TGTGCCAGTTCCAGGGGTTCGGGAGAGACCCAGTACTTC
TRBV6-2/TRBV6-3	.	.	TRBJ1-1	CASSYWSDLNTEAFF	TGTGCCAGCAGTTACTGGTCAGACTTGAACACTGAAGCTTTCTTT
TRBV7-9	TRBD1	.	TRBJ1-5	CASSLITGAGNQPQHF	TGTGCCAGCAGCTTAATTACAGGGGCAGGGAATCAGCCCCAGCATTTT
TRBV6-5	TRBD1	many	TRBJ2-7	CASSYRDRGSYEQYF	TGTGCCAGCAGCTACCGGGACAGGGGATCCTACGAGCAGTACTTC
TRBV9	TRBD2	few	TRBJ2-1	CASSRLAGGLDEQFF	TGTGCCAGCAGCAGACTGGCGGGGGGGCTCGATGAGCAGTTCTTC
TRBV12-3/TRBV12-4	.	few	TRBJ1-2	CASSAQQGIGHGYTF	TGTGCCAGCAGTGCACAACAGGGCATTGGGCATGGCTACACCTTC
TRBV12-3/TRBV12-4	.	few	TRBJ2-3	CASRVEYGADTQYF	TGTGCCAGCAGAGTTGAATACGGGGCAGATACGCAGTATTTT
TRBV18	.	.	TRBJ1-2	CASSPTGPNYGYTF	TGTGCCAGCTCCCCTACAGGCCCTAACTATGGCTACACCTTC
TRBV21-1	.	.	TRBJ2-7	CARLYEQYF	TGTGCCCGACTTTACGAGCAGTACTTC
TRBV9	.	few	TRBJ2-1	CASSVVNNEQFF	TGTGCCAGCAGCGTAGTCAACAATGAGCAGTTCTTC
TRBV12-3/TRBV12-4	.	few	TRBJ2-1	CASSTTREQFF	TGTGCCAGCAGCACCACTAGGGAGCAGTTCTTC